Listed below are T cell receptor beta chains from one sample, sequenced in a study of neoadjuvant anti-PD-1 for oral cavity cancer. Clones were sequenced by immunoSEQ multiplex PCR, and TCRdb holds only the in-frame ones, with some missing. The table records several thousand clones, approximately 63% of them present only once. This material consisted of tumor tissue, taken before nivolumab (anti-PD-1) treatment. These TCRs come from a person between 40 and 85 years old with oral cavity squamous cell carcinoma. The CDR3 runs from the conserved cysteine through the conserved F or W. The D gene is left open where the match is weak.

cdr3_aa: CASSAIAGTPYEQYF; d_call: NA; j_call: TRBJ2-7; v_call: TRBV27
cdr3_aa: CASSLDGSGRGYNEQFF; d_call: NA; j_call: TRBJ2-1; v_call: TRBV11-3
cdr3_aa: CAISESGIDTQYF; d_call: NA; j_call: TRBJ2-3; v_call: TRBV10-3
cdr3_aa: CASSVSVFNSGELFF; d_call: NA; j_call: TRBJ2-2; v_call: TRBV7-8
cdr3_aa: CASSQGLRQPQHF; d_call: NA; j_call: TRBJ1-5; v_call: TRBV14
cdr3_aa: CASSPKDRGRLAKNIQYF; d_call: TRBD1; j_call: TRBJ2-4; v_call: TRBV5-1
cdr3_aa: CASSGGTGPGYTF; d_call: TRBD1; j_call: TRBJ1-2; v_call: TRBV2
cdr3_aa: CAWSVMDRVSAEAFF; d_call: TRBD1; j_call: TRBJ1-1; v_call: TRBV30
cdr3_aa: CASSQIEETQYF; d_call: NA; j_call: TRBJ2-5; v_call: TRBV4-2
cdr3_aa: CASSQSPYGYTF; d_call: NA; j_call: TRBJ1-2; v_call: TRBV7-9
cdr3_aa: CASSLDGRGYTF; d_call: NA; j_call: TRBJ1-2; v_call: TRBV7-2
cdr3_aa: CASSLAGGGSGELFF; d_call: TRBD2; j_call: TRBJ2-2; v_call: TRBV28
cdr3_aa: CATSTTPGGGDGNEQFF; d_call: TRBD2; j_call: TRBJ2-1; v_call: TRBV15
cdr3_aa: CAWSVQVNTEAFF; d_call: NA; j_call: TRBJ1-1; v_call: TRBV30
cdr3_aa: CSVVSSADYGYTF; d_call: NA; j_call: TRBJ1-2; v_call: TRBV29-1
cdr3_aa: CASSFGRGGSTDTQYF; d_call: TRBD2; j_call: TRBJ2-3; v_call: TRBV5-1
cdr3_aa: CASSSLAGGYETQYF; d_call: TRBD2; j_call: TRBJ2-5; v_call: TRBV7-9
cdr3_aa: CASSLADSANTGELFF; d_call: NA; j_call: TRBJ2-2; v_call: TRBV5-1